The entry below describes one TCR beta chain. The PCR used 60 Vbeta and 13 Jbeta primers. Measured with immunoSEQ multiplex PCR; TCRdb has only the in-frame clones, and not every one. The sample has over 110,000 clones. The record originates from a study of cytomegalovirus exposure and HLA in healthy donors. Germline CDR1 reads MNHEY; CDR2 reads SVGAGI. The CDR3 runs 13 residues. Trimming removed 4 bases from V and 7 bases from J, with 13 bases in between. This clonotype was sampled from a male donor in good health and CMV-seronegative. V gene TRBV6-5 combines with J gene TRBJ2-5, with a tentative D call TRBD1 (5 bases). Sequenced material: PBMCs. CDR3 amino acids: CASSSDRTGTQYF. DNA for the CDR3: TGTGCCAGCAGTTCTGACAGAACGGGGACCCAGTACTTC.